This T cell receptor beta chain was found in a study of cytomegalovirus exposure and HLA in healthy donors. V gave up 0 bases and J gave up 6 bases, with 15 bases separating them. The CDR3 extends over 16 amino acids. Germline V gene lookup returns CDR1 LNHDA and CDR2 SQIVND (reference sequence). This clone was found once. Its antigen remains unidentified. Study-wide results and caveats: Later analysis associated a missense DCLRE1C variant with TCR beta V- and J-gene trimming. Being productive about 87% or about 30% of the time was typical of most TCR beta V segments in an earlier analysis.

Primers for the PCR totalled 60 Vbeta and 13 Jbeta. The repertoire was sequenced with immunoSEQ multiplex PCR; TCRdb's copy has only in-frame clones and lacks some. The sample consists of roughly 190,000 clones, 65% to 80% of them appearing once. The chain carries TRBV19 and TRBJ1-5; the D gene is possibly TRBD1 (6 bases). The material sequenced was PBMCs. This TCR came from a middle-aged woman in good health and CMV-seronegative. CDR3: CASSIEARGVTQPQHF. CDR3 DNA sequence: TGTGCCAGTAGTATAGAAGCCAGGGGTGTGACTCAGCCCCAGCATTTT.